This entry is about one T cell receptor (beta chain). The data were taken from a study of relationships among human T cell subsets. TCR alpha and beta CDR3s were amplified from mRNA by semiquantitative ARM-PCR. ARM-PCR used tagged nested gene-specific primers, then communal superprimers for exponential amplification. TCRdb analysed the multiplex PCR reads with MiXCR anew, one entry per CDR3 protein. The repertoire consists of 13,000 or so distinct CDR3 sequences, with approximately 67% occurring once and the leading ten covering roughly 30%. Germline values: CDR1 DFQATT, CDR2 SNEGSKA (reference sequence). This CDR3 has 14 residues. Th1 cells were collected as flow-through following bead selections for CD25, CD56 and CD294.

This clonotype was sampled from a man aged 40-55 years in good health. V is TRBV20-1 and J is TRBJ2-7; D unclear. The J call may not be correct, given that the DNA end is closer to TRBJ2-4. The sample was CD4+ Th1 cells sorted from blood. CDR3 region: CSALPGFAKNIQYF. DNA of the CDR3: TGCAGTGCTTTACCGGGTTTCGCCAAAAACATTCAGTACTTC.